One and the same sample provided the 25 T cell receptor beta chains below, sequenced in a study of cytomegalovirus exposure and HLA in healthy donors. 60 Vbeta and 13 Jbeta primers were used in PCR. Produced via immunoSEQ multiplex PCR; TCRdb's table is partial and in-frame only. The sample holds over 75,000 clones, roughly 80% seen once. Sequencing was done on a sample of PBMCs. These receptors originate from a man aged 30-40 years in good health and CMV-seropositive.

The rearrangement joins TRBV5-1 to TRBJ2-1, with 10 bases fitting TRBD2. CDR1 is SGHRS, CDR2 YFSETQ, per germline. V lost 1 base, J lost 3 bases, and 4 bases stayed unmatched. There are 16 residues in the CDR3. The CDR3 is CASSLSGRAVYNEQFF. The CDR3 DNA follows: TGCGCCAGCAGCTTGAGCGGGAGGGCGGTCTACAATGAGCAGTTCTTC.

This chain uses TRBV6-6 with TRBJ1-1; unclear D gene. Germline V CDR1 and CDR2: MNHNY, SVGAGI (reference sequence). CDR3 length: 14 residues. Deletions cut 5 bases from V and 2 bases from J, with 12 bases between. This CDR3 is CASSPGSSNTEAFF. In DNA form, the CDR3 reads TGTGCCAGCAGTCCCGGGAGCTCAAACACTGAAGCTTTCTTT.

The chain has TRBV27 and TRBJ2-1, with no clear D. CDR1 and CDR2 from the germline V gene are MNHEY and SMNVEV (reference sequence). Trimming left V 0 bases short and J 8 bases short, with 11 bases between. This CDR3 has 14 residues. The CDR3 bases are TGTGCCAGCAGTTTATCGCTACCTGCGGATGAGCAGTTCTTC. The encoded protein is CASSLSLPADEQFF.

CDR3 sequence: CASSLQLAGGPVSYEQYF. The DNA of the CDR3 is TGTGCCAGCAGTTTACAACTAGCGGGAGGGCCAGTATCCTACGAGCAGTACTTC. The gene calls are TRBV28 and TRBJ2-7; 13 bases are a match to TRBD2. This CDR3 is built from 18 residues. Germline V CDR1 and CDR2: MDHEN, SYDVKM. J gave up 1 base and V 2 bases, and 8 bases lay outside the gene matches.

The J gene is TRBJ2-2, the V gene TRBV2; no clear D. Germline values: CDR1 SNHLY, CDR2 FYNNEI. Between the trimmed V and J ends, which lost 8 bases and 0 bases, there was a span of 7 bases. The CDR3 is 13 residues long. The CDR3 DNA sequence: TGTGCCAGCGGCAGCGCGAACACCGGGGAGCTGTTTTTT. Protein: CASGSANTGELFF. Complete variable domain (other parts from reference TRBV2 and TRBJ2-2): EPEVTQTPSHQVTQMGQEVILRCVPISNHLYFYWYRQILGQKVEFLVSFYNNEISEKSEIFDDQFSVERPDGSNFTLKIRSTKLEDSAMYFCASGSANTGELFFGEGSRLTVL.

J is TRBJ2-5 and V is TRBV6-5; a weak D match, TRBD1 (6 bases). Per germline, CDR1 MNHEY and CDR2 SVGAGI. Deletions cut 0 bases from V and 1 base from J, with 9 bases between. The CDR3 is made up of 15 amino acids. This chain's CDR3 is CASSYSRTVQETQYF. In DNA, the CDR3 is TGTGCCAGCAGTTACTCGCGGACAGTCCAAGAGACCCAGTACTTC.

The chain uses TRBV11-3 and TRBJ2-1; D possibly corresponds to TRBD1 (5 bases). This CDR3 has 13 amino acids. V gave up 0 bases and J gave up 8 bases, with 8 bases separating them. CDR1 is SGHNT, CDR2 YENEEA, per germline. CDR3 residues: CASSLDLGDEQFF. CDR3 nucleotide sequence: TGTGCCAGCAGCTTAGATCTAGGGGATGAGCAGTTCTTC.

The chain combines TRBV29-1 with TRBJ2-7; 10 bases match TRBD2. Germline CDR1 SQVTM, CDR2 ANQGSEA. V lost 5 bases and J lost 5; bases outside the gene matches: 3. The CDR3 is 12 residues long. CDR3 DNA: TGCAGCGTTAGCGGGAGGGCCCACGAGCAGTACTTC. Amino acid sequence: CSVSGRAHEQYF.

This clone was observed a few times. The chain employs TRBV6-1 and TRBJ2-2; TRBD2 agrees at 8 bases. Per the germline V gene, CDR1 is MNHNS and CDR2 is SASEGT. V was clipped by 6 bases and J by 2 bases; unmatched bases: 5. This CDR3 is 15 amino acids long. CDR3 coding DNA: TGTGCCAGCAGCCATAGCGGGGCTAACACCGGGGAGCTGTTTTTT. This sequence encodes CASSHSGANTGELFF.

V usage is TRBV7-6 and J usage is TRBJ1-2, with D unresolved. Looked up from germline, CDR1 is SGHVS and CDR2 is FNYEAQ. With 0 bases removed from V and 4 bases from J, the gap between germline ends came to 15 bases. The CDR3 has 16 residues. The CDR3 nucleotides are TGTGCCAGCAGCTTAGCGGTTTCGGGAGGTATCTATGGCTACACCTTC. Its translation is CASSLAVSGGIYGYTF.

The chain has TRBV18 and TRBJ1-5, with 12 bases identical to TRBD1. Germline values: CDR1 KGHSH, CDR2 LQKENI. J lost 7 bases, V lost 6 bases, and 10 bases had no gene match. This CDR3 region has 16 residues. The CDR3 DNA sequence: TGTGCCAGCTCCCGGTCCGGGACAGGGGGCGGCCAGCCCCAGCATTTT. This codes for CASSRSGTGGGQPQHF.

The rearrangement links TRBV4-1 to TRBJ2-2; D not certain. This CDR3 region has 13 residues. Trimming cost V 5 bases and J 12 bases, with 16 bases left between them. Germline values: CDR1 MGHRA, CDR2 YSYEKL. The CDR3, as DNA: TGCGCCAGCAGCGAACTGCGGAGTCGCCAGCTGTTTTTT. Translation gives CASSELRSRQLFF.

This chain connects TRBV28 to TRBJ2-7; 12 bases agree with TRBD2. This CDR3 spans 15 amino acids. V gave up 6 bases and J gave up 5 bases; unmatched junction bases: 8. Germline V gene sequence: CDR1 MDHEN, CDR2 SYDVKM. The CDR3 here is CASRTTSGRTHEQYF. The CDR3 DNA reads TGTGCCAGCAGGACGACTAGCGGGAGAACCCACGAGCAGTACTTC.

This chain connects TRBV30 to TRBJ1-1; D unclear. The germline gives CDR1 GTSNPN, CDR2 SVGIG (reference sequence). The CDR3 covers 13 residues. Trimming removed 2 bases from V and 5 bases from J, with 12 bases in between. CDR3 DNA sequence: TGTGCCTGGAGTACGGGTTTTGGAACTGAAGCTTTCTTT. Translated, it gives CAWSTGFGTEAFF. Full variable domain (rest looked up from reference TRBV30 and TRBJ1-1): SQTIHQWPATLVQPVGSPLSLECTVEGTSNPNLYWYRQAAGRGLQLLFYSVGIGQISSEVPQNLSASRPQDRQFILSSKKLLLSDSGFYLCAWSTGFGTEAFFGQGTRLTVV.

This clone has a single count. V usage is TRBV6-1 and J usage is TRBJ2-5; 7 bases match TRBD2. The germline V gene encodes CDR1 MNHNS and CDR2 SASEGT. The CDR3 covers 12 residues. The V gene end was trimmed by 10 bases and the J gene end by 5 bases; junction bases not matched to a gene: 7. CDR3: CATSLGGETQYF. For the CDR3, the DNA is TGTGCCACCTCCTTGGGGGGGGAGACCCAGTACTTC.

The chain combines TRBV6-5 with TRBJ1-4; 8 bases align to TRBD1. From germline, CDR1 is MNHEY and CDR2 SVGAGI. The V segment lost 2 bases and the J segment 5 bases; nucleotides outside the gene matches: 4. CDR3 length: 15 residues. CDR3: CASSYGQGWNEKLFF. CDR3 sequence (DNA): TGTGCCAGCAGTTACGGACAGGGTTGGAATGAAAAACTGTTTTTT.

J is TRBJ2-5 and V is TRBV27, with D possibly TRBD1 on 6 matching bases. Trimming left V 5 bases short and J 1 base short, with 14 bases between. In germline, CDR1 is MNHEY, CDR2 SMNVEV (reference sequence). The CDR3 is made up of 15 amino acids. The CDR3 here is CASSRFRTAQETQYF. CDR3 sequence (DNA): TGTGCCAGCAGTCGGTTTAGGACAGCCCAAGAGACCCAGTACTTC.

This clone was observed a single time. CDR3 DNA: TGTGCCGGAGGGAGGGGAGGGGTTACCGGGGAGCTGTTTTTT. It translates to CAGGRGGVTGELFF. V and J are TRBV2 and TRBJ2-2; 7 bases line up with TRBD2. Trimming removed 11 bases from V and 5 bases from J; junction bases left unmatched: 11. CDR3 length: 14 amino acids. Per the germline V gene, CDR1 is SNHLY and CDR2 is FYNNEI.

V and J are TRBV28 and TRBJ2-4; D might be TRBD1 (6 bases). The germline gives CDR1 MDHEN, CDR2 SYDVKM. Trimming took off 6 bases at V and 3 bases at J, with 18 bases between the two ends. CDR3 size: 16 residues. The CDR3 spells CASSRTGYRDKNIQYF. In DNA form, the CDR3 reads TGTGCCAGCAGCCGCACAGGGTATCGGGACAAAAACATTCAGTACTTC.

The chain recombines TRBV5-4 with TRBJ2-1; 11 nucleotides agree with TRBD2. V lost 1 base and J lost 6; bases outside the gene matches: 12. Germline V gene data show CDR1 as SGHNT and CDR2 as YYREEE (reference sequence). The CDR3 runs 18 residues. CDR3 loop: CASSLIARLAGSINEQFF. The CDR3 DNA is TGTGCCAGCAGCTTGATCGCCCGACTAGCGGGATCCATCAATGAGCAGTTCTTC. The full variable domain, in which reference TRBV5-4 and TRBJ2-1 provide the parts outside the CDR3, is ETGVTQSPTHLIKTRGQQVTLRCSSQSGHNTVSWYQQALGQGPQFIFQYYREEENGRGNFPPRFSGLQFPNYSSELNVNALELDDSALYLCASSLIARLAGSINEQFFGPGTRLTVL.

The rearrangement joins TRBV7-2 to TRBJ2-5, with 10 bases lining up with TRBD1. TRBJ2-7 explains the end of the DNA better; the J call may be wrong. Germline lookup yields CDR1 SGHTA and CDR2 FQGNSA. This CDR3 comprises 15 residues. In nucleotides, the CDR3 is TGTGCCAGCAGCCTCACGGGACAGGGGAGAAACGAGCAGTACTTC. This translates into CASSLTGQGRNEQYF.

The chain has TRBV5-1 and TRBJ2-1, with 8 positions matching TRBD2. Per the germline V gene, CDR1 is SGHRS and CDR2 is YFSETQ. The CDR3 has 17 residues. The ends lost 3 bases at V and 9 bases at J; junction bases unmatched: 17. The CDR3 nucleotides are TGCGCCAGCAGCTCGGCCCCGAGCGGGAGATCCGGCAGTGAGCAGTTCTTC. It translates to CASSSAPSGRSGSEQFF.

The chain employs TRBV9 and TRBJ2-7; a possible D gene is TRBD2 (5 bases). The CDR3 has 15 residues. Trimming cost V 0 bases and J 0 bases, with 10 bases left between them. CDR1 is SGDLS, CDR2 YYNGEE, per germline. The CDR3 here is CASSVAPGISYEQYF. In DNA, the CDR3 is TGTGCCAGCAGCGTAGCCCCCGGGATCTCCTACGAGCAGTACTTC.

The rearrangement uses TRBV4-3 and TRBJ2-5; the match to TRBD2 covers 7 bases. The last part of the DNA fits TRBJ2-7 better; the J call may be wrong. CDR3 length: 17 amino acids. Germline assignment: CDR1 LGHNA and CDR2 YSLEER. The CDR3 protein is CASSQDLTSGKNYEQYF. As DNA, the CDR3 is TGCGCCAGCAGCCAAGATCTTACCAGCGGGAAGAACTACGAGCAGTACTTC.

The chain links TRBV6-1 to TRBJ1-5; unclear D gene. CDR1 is MNHNS and CDR2 is SASEGT in the germline V gene. The CDR3 runs 13 residues. Trimming took 10 bases from V and 0 from J, leaving 10 bases between them. CDR3 sequence (DNA): TGTGCCACCGGAGGCGGTAGCAATCAGCCCCAGCATTTT. Translation gives CATGGGSNQPQHF.